What follows are 14 T cell receptor beta chains derived from one specimen sequenced in a study of glioma-infiltrating T cells. The iRepertoire nested amplicon-rescue multiplex PCR amplified TCR alpha and beta CDR3s from RNA. Using its own MiXCR run on the multiplex PCR reads, TCRdb lists one record per CDR3 protein. The sample records some 180,000 distinct CDR3 sequences, 32% being singletons. The material sequenced was glioma tissue, nonneoplastic brain tissue, or PBMCs (not recorded which). These receptors all stem from a human donor with low-grade glioma or glioblastoma, undergoing nonglioma brain surgery, or in good health (not recorded which).

Ten or more counts support this clonotype. The chain links TRBV11-2 to TRBJ2-7, with 11 bases lining up with TRBD1. V lost 5 bases, J lost 6 bases, and 3 bases stayed unmatched. CDR3 length: 13 residues. Germline CDR1 is SGHAT and CDR2 is FQNNGV. The CDR3 bases are TGTGCCAGCAGCCCGGGGACAGGGGGCGAGCAGTACTTC. It codes for CASSPGTGGEQYF.

The chain carries TRBV7-2 and TRBJ2-5, with 10 bases fitting TRBD2. The J call is doubtful: the DNA matches TRBJ2-1 better. Germline values: CDR1 SGHTA, CDR2 FQGNSA. The CDR3 runs to 16 residues. The DNA of the CDR3 is TGTGCCAGCAGAGACGCAAGACTAGCGGGCTACAATGAGCAGTTCTTC. Translating gives CASRDARLAGYNEQFF.

Ten or more counts support this clonotype. The chain recombines TRBV3-1 with TRBJ2-3; 15 bases are a match to TRBD2. Germline CDR1 reads LGHDT; CDR2 reads YNNKEL (reference sequence). There are 16 residues in the CDR3. V was clipped by 3 bases and J by 5 bases; unmatched bases: 3. The CDR3 DNA is TGTGCCAGCAGCCACCCGGGACTAGCGGGAGGAGATACGCAGTATTTT. Protein sequence: CASSHPGLAGGDTQYF.

This clonotype was recorded at least ten times. This sequence joins TRBV10-3 and TRBJ2-1; possibly TRBD2 for D (6 bases). Germline values: CDR1 ENHRY, CDR2 SYGVKD. The V end was cut by 9 bases, the J end by 0 bases, with 15 bases between. The length of the CDR3 is 15 residues. The CDR3 DNA follows: TGTGCCATACTGAGCGGAGGGAGCTCCTACAATGAGCAGTTCTTC. Its translation is CAILSGGSSYNEQFF.

The chain employs TRBV27 and TRBJ2-7; D is possibly TRBD2 (5 bases). Trimming left V 6 bases short and J 2 bases short, with 14 bases between. Germline V gene sequence: CDR1 MNHEY, CDR2 SMNVEV (reference sequence). This CDR3 contains 14 residues. The CDR3 nucleotides read TGTGCCAGCAGAAGAGAGGGAGCTACCTACGAGCAGTACTTC. As protein: CASRREGATYEQYF.

This sequence joins TRBV3-1 and TRBJ2-3; 8 bases are shared with TRBD2. This CDR3 has 17 amino acids. Unmatched junction bases numbered 6, after V lost 0 bases and J lost 1 base. The germline CDR1 and CDR2 sequences are LGHDT and YNNKEL (reference sequence). CDR3 DNA sequence: TGTGCCAGCAGCCAAGATCCCACGGGGGGGGGCACAGATACGCAGTATTTT. Protein: CASSQDPTGGGTDTQYF.

This clonotype has a count of ten or more. The rearrangement links TRBV7-2 to TRBJ1-2, with D uncertain. The germline V gene has CDR1 SGHTA and CDR2 FQGNSA. Trimming left V 3 bases short and J 8 bases short, with 13 bases between. CDR3 length: 13 amino acids. In nucleotides, the CDR3 is TGTGCCAGCAGCTTTTACATGTCGGGCGGCTACACCTTC. Protein product: CASSFYMSGGYTF.

This clonotype was detected many times. The rearrangement joins TRBV6-1 to TRBJ2-1, with 9 bases identical to TRBD2. CDR3 length equals 13 residues. The germline gives CDR1 MNHNS, CDR2 SASEGT. J gave up 7 bases and V 9 bases, and 7 bases lay outside the gene matches. CDR3 protein: CASSGGSGNEQFF. The CDR3 coding sequence is TGTGCCAGTAGCGGGGGTTCAGGGAATGAGCAGTTCTTC.

Regarding this clonotype: This sequence may be a read error, since a much larger clone differs from it by one base. The genes are TRBV9 and TRBJ1-1; D uncertain. This CDR3 contains 14 residues. Germline V lookup: CDR1 SGDLS, CDR2 YYNGEE. Here the CDR3 DNA reads TGTGCCAGCAGCGTAGATCCGATGAACGCTGAAGCTTTCTTT. Residues: CASSVDPMNAEAFF.

Ten or more counts support this clonotype. The chain is built from TRBV7-6 and TRBJ2-7; tentatively, D is TRBD2 (5 bases). Germline V gives CDR1 SGHVS, CDR2 FNYEAQ. V was trimmed by 2 bases and J by 2 bases, leaving 7 bases between them. The CDR3 covers 13 residues. The CDR3 DNA follows: TGTGCCAGCAGCTTATCCGGGGCCTACGAGCAGTACTTC. It encodes CASSLSGAYEQYF.

V usage is TRBV12-3 or TRBV12-4 and J usage is TRBJ2-6, with D possibly being TRBD1 (6 bases). This CDR3 region has 16 residues. Trimming cost V 6 bases and J 2 bases, with 14 bases left between them. This CDR3 is CASSSDSMTGANVLTF. CDR3 bases: TGTGCCAGCAGCTCGGACAGCATGACTGGGGCCAACGTCCTGACTTTC.

This clonotype showed up many times. V gene TRBV28 combines with J gene TRBJ2-1, with D possibly being TRBD2 (5 bases). The CDR3 is made up of 14 amino acids. Germline assignment: CDR1 MDHEN and CDR2 SYDVKM. V lost 6 bases and J lost 3, with 12 bases in between. CDR3 coding DNA: TGTGCCAGCAGCGGCCGACTAAACTACAATGAGCAGTTCTTC. It specifies CASSGRLNYNEQFF.

This chain uses TRBV6-2 or TRBV6-3 with TRBJ1-2, with D perhaps TRBD1 (5 bases). The V end was cut by 7 bases, the J end by 11 bases, with 17 bases between. Per germline, CDR1 MNHEY and CDR2 SVGEGT. This CDR3 has 12 amino acids. In DNA form, the CDR3 reads TGTGCCAGCAACGACTGGGACTTTGGGTACACCTTC. Translated: CASNDWDFGYTF.

On this clonotype: A single base separates this from a much larger clone, so it may be a read error. The chain joins TRBV7-9 to TRBJ1-1; D is unclear. In germline, CDR1 is SEHNR, CDR2 FQNEAQ (reference sequence). The CDR3 is 17 residues long. The V gene lost 2 bases and the J gene lost 0 bases, with 16 bases spanning the gap. CDR3 in DNA: TGTGCCAGCAGCTTACCCTGTAAGGACGCGATGAACACTGAAGCTTTCTTT. Its translation is CASSLPCKDAMNTEAFF.